This passage covers 14 T cell receptor beta chains from one sample sequenced in a study of blood T cell repertoires in COVID-19. TCRdb keeps only in-frame clones here, not all; method: immunoSEQ multiplex PCR. The profile covers approximately 330,000 clones, with more than 75% appearing a single time and under 4.5% taken by the ten largest. Sequencing used peripheral blood. These TCRs come from a woman between 45 and 65 years old with active or convalescent COVID-19.

The chain recombines TRBV2 with TRBJ2-5; 10 nucleotides match TRBD1. Germline assignment: CDR1 SNHLY and CDR2 FYNNEI. CDR3 length: 18 amino acids. Unmatched junction bases numbered 15, after V lost 6 bases and J lost 2 bases. The CDR3 spells CASSHDRGRGVGQETQYF. As DNA, the CDR3 is TGTGCCAGCAGCCACGACAGGGGGCGAGGGGTAGGACAAGAGACCCAGTACTTC.

A note on this clone: In the same sample, other DNA sequences code for this CDR3. This chain joins TRBV5-1 and TRBJ2-5; TRBD2 might be the D (5 bases). Deletions cut 5 bases from V and 2 bases from J, with 13 bases between. CDR1 and CDR2 (germline): SGHRS, YFSETQ. The CDR3 has 14 residues. In nucleotides, the CDR3 is TGCGCCAGCAGTCAGACCGGGAAGCAAGAGACCCAGTACTTC. Its protein is CASSQTGKQETQYF.

The CDR3 here is CASSPLGSQVGQFF. CDR3 nucleotide sequence: TGTGCCAGCTCACCTCTAGGCAGCCAAGTTGGGCAGTTCTTC. The chain joins TRBV18 to TRBJ2-1; D remains unclear. Trimming left V 3 bases short and J 12 bases short, with 18 bases between. CDR1 KGHSH and CDR2 LQKENI come from the germline V gene. The CDR3 totals 14 residues.

The chain is built from TRBV27 and TRBJ1-1; tentatively, D is TRBD1 (6 bases). Germline V gives CDR1 MNHEY, CDR2 SMNVEV (reference sequence). There are 15 residues in the CDR3. Between the trimmed V and J ends, which lost 5 bases and 1 base, there was a span of 14 bases. CDR3 sequence: CASSPRQVRNTEAFF. The DNA for the CDR3 is TGTGCCAGCAGTCCCAGACAGGTACGGAACACTGAAGCTTTCTTT.

The J gene is TRBJ1-5, the V gene TRBV7-2, with D maybe TRBD1 (5 bases). Trimming removed 1 base at V and 7 bases at J, with 11 bases between. Germline CDR1 SGHTA, CDR2 FQGNSA. CDR3 length: 14 residues. CDR3 protein: CASSLGGGTQPQHF. The DNA of the CDR3 is TGTGCCAGCAGCTTAGGGGGGGGAACCCAGCCCCAGCATTTT.

This CDR3 is CASRARDRVYEQYF. The DNA for the CDR3 is TGTGCCAGTAGAGCCCGGGACAGGGTCTACGAGCAGTACTTC. J is TRBJ2-7 and V is TRBV19, with 9 bases aligning to TRBD1. The CDR3 is made up of 14 amino acids. Germline V gives CDR1 LNHDA, CDR2 SQIVND (reference sequence). J gave up 3 bases and V 6 bases, and 6 bases lay outside the gene matches. Full variable domain (rest looked up from reference TRBV19 and TRBJ2-7): DGGITQSPKYLFRKEGQNVTLSCEQNLNHDAMYWYRQDPGQGLRLIYYSQIVNDFQKGDIAEGYSVSREKKESFPLTVTSAQKNPTAFYLCASRARDRVYEQYFGPGTRLTVT.

This rearrangement joins TRBV6-5 to TRBJ2-7, with 8 positions matching TRBD1. V shed 6 bases, J shed 9 bases, and the junction held 13 bases outside the gene matches. Germline loops: CDR1 MNHEY, CDR2 SVGAGI. CDR3 length: 14 residues. The CDR3 protein is CASRNTGGEKGQYF. DNA of the CDR3: TGTGCCAGCAGGAACACAGGGGGAGAAAAGGGGCAGTACTTC.

The CDR3 region is CASKVKSWRETQYF. The CDR3 nucleotides are TGTGCCAGCAAGGTTAAGAGCTGGAGAGAGACCCAGTACTTC. The chain links TRBV2 to TRBJ2-5, with D unresolved. The CDR3 is made up of 14 amino acids. V was cut by 7 bases and J by 4 bases, with 16 bases left in between. Germline CDR1 and CDR2: SNHLY and FYNNEI.

The table lists this clone with a few counts. This same CDR3 is encoded by further DNA sequences in the sample. The V call is TRBV7-2, the J call TRBJ2-7; TRBD1 is a possible D gene (6 bases). V shed 3 bases and J shed 1 base, with 7 bases lying between them. CDR3 length: 13 amino acids. Germline CDR1 reads SGHTA; CDR2 reads FQGNSA. CDR3 in amino acids: CASSFGQSYEQYF. In DNA, the CDR3 is TGTGCCAGCAGCTTTGGACAGTCCTACGAGCAGTACTTC.

The CDR3 DNA sequence: TGTGCCAGCAGTTCGCCGGGACAGAGCTCCTACGAGCAGTACTTC. It encodes CASSSPGQSSYEQYF. The rearrangement uses TRBV28 and TRBJ2-7; 7 bases agree with TRBD1. Germline trimming cut 4 bases from V and 0 bases from J; bases unmatched to any gene: 6. CDR3 size: 15 residues. Germline V gene lookup returns CDR1 MDHEN and CDR2 SYDVKM.

The chain joins TRBV6-5 to TRBJ2-3, with a weak D call TRBD1 (6 bases). V dropped 6 bases and J dropped 5 bases, with 21 bases sitting between them. Looked up from germline, CDR1 is MNHEY and CDR2 is SVGAGI. This CDR3 has 16 amino acids. Here the CDR3 DNA reads TGTGCCAGCAGATACCACCCGGACAGCAATTTAGATACGCAGTATTTT. This translates into CASRYHPDSNLDTQYF.

The chain combines TRBV14 with TRBJ2-1, with 7 bases identical to TRBD2. Germline lookup yields CDR1 SGHDN and CDR2 FVKESK. The V gene end was trimmed by 2 bases and the J gene end by 3 bases; junction bases not matched to a gene: 7. This CDR3 contains 16 residues. The CDR3 nucleotides read TGTGCCAGCAGCCAACTCCGGACTAGTTTCTACAATGAGCAGTTCTTC. As protein: CASSQLRTSFYNEQFF.

The gene calls are TRBV7-2 and TRBJ2-5; D is unclear. Germline V gene sequence: CDR1 SGHTA, CDR2 FQGNSA. V shed 0 bases and J shed 12 bases, with 14 bases lying between them. The CDR3 is 13 amino acids. The CDR3 loop reads CASSLAETSAKYF. The CDR3 DNA reads TGTGCCAGCAGCTTAGCCGAGACTTCGGCTAAGTACTTC. Complete variable domain (other parts from reference TRBV7-2 and TRBJ2-5): GAGVSQSPSNKVTEKGKDVELRCDPISGHTALYWYRQSLGQGLEFLIYFQGNSAPDKSGLPSDRFSAERTGGSVSTLTIQRTQQEDSAVYLCASSLAETSAKYFGPGTRLLVL.

This clone was counted a single time. The chain uses TRBV5-1 and TRBJ2-7, with D maybe TRBD2 (5 bases). The V gene's germline CDR1 is SGHRS and CDR2 YFSETQ. The CDR3 has 15 amino acids. V was trimmed by 2 bases and J by 1 base, leaving 13 bases between them. DNA of the CDR3: TGCGCCAGCAGCTTTATGGAGGCTTATTCCTACGAGCAGTACTTC. As protein: CASSFMEAYSYEQYF.